The T cell receptor beta chain under discussion was sequenced for a study of CD8 T cells in ankylosing spondylitis. The study's findings and limits: A TCR beta motif of about eight highly homologous variants appeared characteristic of ankylosing spondylitis blood. CD8+ by phenotype, disease-linked clones were relatively rare in peripheral blood. Within matched ankylosing spondylitis synovial fluid, disease-linked clones were reportedly significantly enriched.

Construction of TCR beta libraries was performed using quantitative 5'-RACE with molecular barcodes. TCRdb re-called the 5' RACE reads with MiXCR, one entry per CDR3 protein. The sample has about 100,000 distinct CDR3 sequences; about 8.1% are singletons. Germline CDR1 and CDR2: KGHSH and LQKENI. There are 16 residues in the CDR3. V shed 3 bases, J shed 3 bases, and the junction held 11 bases outside the gene matches. This clonotype has at least ten counts. The antigen is unknown. The sequenced sample consisted of blood, either unsorted or a sorted T cell fraction (not recorded which). The receptor was derived from a male donor with ankylosing spondylitis or in good health (not recorded which). The chain combines TRBV18 with TRBJ2-7, with TRBD2 identical over 7 bases. This chain's CDR3 is CASSPLRSGRGYEQYF. CDR3 bases: TGTGCCAGCTCACCTCTCAGGTCGGGGAGGGGCTACGAGCAGTACTTC.